Below, 26 T cell receptor beta chains from the same sample are listed, as sequenced in a study of cytomegalovirus exposure and HLA in healthy donors. With 60 Vbeta and 13 Jbeta primers, the PCR was carried out. Clones were read by immunoSEQ multiplex PCR, and TCRdb kept only the in-frame ones, dropping some. This sample has roughly 200,000 clones; around 86% occur once, and the top ten carry around 1.4%. The sequenced material came from PBMCs. Source of these receptors: a man aged 25 to 40 in good health and CMV-seronegative.

The J gene is TRBJ2-3, the V gene TRBV10-3; a weak D match, TRBD2 (6 bases). Trimming removed 4 bases from V and 2 bases from J, with 7 bases in between. Germline loops: CDR1 ENHRY, CDR2 SYGVKD. This CDR3 region has 13 residues. CDR3 in amino acids: CAISVAVTDTQYF. The CDR3 region has the DNA TGTGCCATCAGTGTAGCGGTCACAGATACGCAGTATTTT.

This clone was picked up a small number of times. The V call is TRBV28, the J call TRBJ2-7; TRBD2 matches at 14 bases. This CDR3 comprises 19 residues. V lost 4 bases to trimming and J lost 3 bases; unmatched junction nucleotides: 14. Germline CDR1 reads MDHEN; CDR2 reads SYDVKM. CDR3 region: CASSSTRLGLAGDVYEQYF. The CDR3, as DNA: TGTGCCAGCAGTTCTACCCGGCTGGGACTAGCGGGAGATGTCTACGAGCAGTACTTC.

The V call is TRBV27, the J call TRBJ2-7; 8 bases fit TRBD1. This CDR3 comprises 16 residues. CDR1 and CDR2 from the germline V gene are MNHEY and SMNVEV (reference sequence). After removal of 5 bases from V and 3 bases from J, the junction contained 12 bases not matched to a gene. The CDR3 loop reads CASSPWRTGPLYEQYF. The CDR3 nucleotides are TGTGCCAGCAGTCCATGGAGGACAGGGCCACTCTACGAGCAGTACTTC.

The genes are TRBV19 and TRBJ1-3; unclear D gene. CDR3 length: 14 amino acids. V dropped 5 bases and J dropped 0 bases, with 8 bases sitting between them. Per the germline V gene, CDR1 is LNHDA and CDR2 is SQIVND (reference sequence). The CDR3 reads CASSVTSSGNTIYF. DNA of the CDR3: TGTGCCAGTAGTGTCACCAGCTCTGGAAACACCATATATTTT.

This clone has more than one count but fewer than ten. V is TRBV30 and J is TRBJ2-3, with 12 positions matching TRBD1. V was pared by 3 bases and J by 8 bases, with 6 bases of the junction left unmatched. CDR1 is GTSNPN and CDR2 is SVGIG in the germline V gene (reference sequence). The CDR3 extends over 14 amino acids. CDR3 sequence: CAWRGTGGLATQYF. CDR3 bases: TGTGCCTGGAGGGGGACAGGGGGCCTTGCTACGCAGTATTTT.

The chain combines TRBV2 with TRBJ2-3; D gene unclear. This CDR3 region has 12 residues. Trimming removed 4 bases at V and 1 base at J, with 3 bases between. CDR1 and CDR2 (germline): SNHLY, FYNNEI. The CDR3 is CASSGGTDTQYF. CDR3 bases: TGTGCCAGCAGTGGAGGCACAGATACGCAGTATTTT.

This clone has just one count. The chain recombines TRBV7-6 with TRBJ2-2; 9 nucleotides match TRBD2. The V and J ends lost 4 bases and 5 bases, in that order; junction bases with no gene match: 8. This CDR3 has 16 amino acids. Germline V gene data show CDR1 as SGHVS and CDR2 as FNYEAQ. The CDR3 nucleotides are TGTGCCAGCAGCTCCGGACTAGCGTACCTAACCGGGGAGCTGTTTTTT. This encodes CASSSGLAYLTGELFF.

This chain joins TRBV28 and TRBJ2-2, with D tentatively TRBD2 (5 bases). Trimming cost V 7 bases and J 15 bases, with 21 bases left between them. The CDR3 contains 13 residues. CDR1 and CDR2 from the germline V gene are MDHEN and SYDVKM. The CDR3 reads CASTNPGSAPLFF. The CDR3 bases are TGTGCCAGCACCAACCCGGGATCAGCACCGTTGTTTTTT.

J is TRBJ1-5 and V is TRBV5-7, with D possibly matching TRBD1 (5 bases). TRBV5-7 is an ORF for which the function is uncertain. V was clipped by 5 bases and J by 6 bases, with 9 bases between them. The CDR3 contains 12 residues. Here the CDR3 reads CASSIGVQPQHF. In nucleotides, the CDR3 is TGTGCCAGCAGTATAGGGGTTCAGCCCCAGCATTTT.

The chain employs TRBV19 and TRBJ1-3; 7 nucleotides match TRBD1. The CDR3 is made up of 16 amino acids. Losses at the gene ends were 5 bases for V and 0 bases for J; bases not matched to a gene: 7. Germline loops: CDR1 LNHDA, CDR2 SQIVND (reference sequence). The CDR3, as DNA: TGTGCCAGTAGTCGGGCAGGGGGTAGCTCTGGAAACACCATATATTTT. Amino acid sequence: CASSRAGGSSGNTIYF.

The chain combines TRBV10-3 with TRBJ1-4; D remains unclear. The CDR3 extends over 12 amino acids. The V gene lost 0 bases and the J gene lost 10 bases, with 6 bases spanning the gap. CDR1 is ENHRY, CDR2 SYGVKD, per germline. The CDR3 loop is CAISESSRKLFF. The CDR3 DNA is TGTGCCATCAGTGAGTCGAGTCGAAAACTGTTTTTT.

The chain's CDR3 is CASSLNPPSLQETQYF. For the CDR3, the DNA is TGTGCCAGCAGCCTCAACCCCCCTAGTTTACAAGAGACCCAGTACTTC. The V call is TRBV7-8, the J call TRBJ2-5; unclear D gene. CDR3 size: 16 residues. Germline CDR1 reads SGHVS; CDR2 reads FQNEAQ. Trimming shortened V by 5 bases and J by 2 bases, and 18 bases separated the two germline ends.

The chain links TRBV28 to TRBJ1-5, with D possibly being TRBD1 (5 bases). Germline V gene sequence: CDR1 MDHEN, CDR2 SYDVKM. V gave up 6 bases and J gave up 4 bases, with 10 bases separating them. The CDR3 length is 13 residues. The CDR3 protein is CASRRGGNQPQHF. The CDR3 coding sequence is TGTGCCAGCAGGCGTGGGGGGAATCAGCCCCAGCATTTT.

CDR3 sequence reads: CASSQVGEAGYTF. CDR3 DNA: TGCGCCAGCAGCCAAGTGGGGGAGGCTGGCTACACCTTC. The chain recombines TRBV4-1 with TRBJ1-2, with D perhaps matching TRBD1 (5 bases). This CDR3 has 13 amino acids. Between the trimmed V and J ends, which lost 1 base and 7 bases, there was a span of 10 bases. CDR1 is MGHRA and CDR2 is YSYEKL in the germline V gene.

The chain is built from TRBV7-9 and TRBJ1-4; a possible D gene is TRBD1 (5 bases). CDR1 SEHNR and CDR2 FQNEAQ come from the germline V gene (reference sequence). Between the trimmed V and J ends, which lost 5 bases and 3 bases, there was a span of 13 bases. The CDR3 is made up of 15 amino acids. For the CDR3, the DNA is TGTGCCAGCAGCCCTGGGGGGTACGCTAATGAAAAACTGTTTTTT. Translated: CASSPGGYANEKLFF. Full variable domain (remainder filled in from reference TRBV7-9 and TRBJ1-4): DTGVSQNPRHKITKRGQNVTFRCDPISEHNRLYWYRQTLGQGPEFLTYFQNEAQLEKSRLLSDRFSAERPKGSFSTLEIQRTEQGDSAMYLCASSPGGYANEKLFFGSGTQLSVL.

The CDR3 protein is CASSLPTSGTEARSNQPQHF. The CDR3 DNA reads as TGTGCCAGCAGTTTACCAACCTCCGGGACAGAGGCCCGGAGCAATCAGCCCCAGCATTTT. V is TRBV28 and J is TRBJ1-5, with 7 bases aligning to TRBD1. The CDR3 is made up of 20 amino acids. Trimming removed 2 bases from V and 1 base from J; junction bases left unmatched: 17. Germline assignment: CDR1 MDHEN and CDR2 SYDVKM.

The chain is built from TRBV19 and TRBJ1-1; possibly TRBD1 for D (6 bases). This CDR3 spans 13 amino acids. V was pared by 3 bases and J by 8 bases, with 13 bases between. From germline, CDR1 is LNHDA and CDR2 SQIVND (reference sequence). The chain's CDR3 is CASSISGTTEAFF. DNA of the CDR3: TGTGCCAGTAGTATCTCCGGGACAACCGAAGCTTTCTTT.

This clone has a single count. A read error may produce the germline difference seen at one junction end. The J gene is TRBJ2-3, the V gene TRBV28, with TRBD2 as a possible D gene (6 bases). The CDR3 has 16 amino acids. Per germline, CDR1 MDHEN and CDR2 SYDVKM. CDR3: CASTWSGARYADTQYF. CDR3 nucleotide sequence: TGTGCCAGCACTTGGTCGGGAGCCAGATACGCAGACACGCAGTATTTT.

This clone was seen a few times. V and J are TRBV15 and TRBJ2-5; the match to TRBD2 covers 8 bases. Germline CDR1 is LNHNV and CDR2 is YYDKDF (reference sequence). The trim removed 0 bases at V and 5 bases at J, leaving 8 bases unmatched. This CDR3 comprises 16 residues. CDR3 loop: CATSRDLAGTWETQYF. The CDR3 DNA follows: TGTGCCACCAGCAGAGATCTAGCGGGTACCTGGGAGACCCAGTACTTC.

The CDR3 region is CASSDLAGGYNEQFF. DNA of the CDR3: TGTGCCAGCAGTGACTTAGCGGGGGGCTACAATGAGCAGTTCTTC. The gene calls are TRBV6-4 and TRBJ2-1, with 10 bases matching TRBD2. After removal of 1 base from V and 3 bases from J, the junction contained 0 bases not matched to a gene. Germline-derived CDR1 and CDR2 are MRHNA and SNTAGT. This CDR3 comprises 15 residues.

The chain is built from TRBV7-8 and TRBJ1-6; possible D gene TRBD1, 6 bases. The CDR3 is made up of 15 amino acids. Trimming cost V 3 bases and J 8 bases, with 14 bases left between them. Germline assignment: CDR1 SGHVS and CDR2 FQNEAQ. The CDR3 protein is CASSFGQSPDSPLHF. The DNA of the CDR3 is TGTGCCAGCAGCTTTGGACAGTCTCCCGATTCACCCCTCCACTTT.

This rearrangement joins TRBV4-1 to TRBJ2-7; TRBD2 is a possible D gene (6 bases). Germline CDR1 is MGHRA and CDR2 is YSYEKL. Trimming shortened V by 3 bases and J by 5 bases, and 20 bases separated the two germline ends. The CDR3 is 16 residues long. In DNA form, the CDR3 reads TGCGCCAGCAGCCAGGGGGGTTCCTTTCCCCCACACGAGCAGTACTTC. This sequence encodes CASSQGGSFPPHEQYF.

V is TRBV11-3 and J is TRBJ2-7, with D uncertain. The length of the CDR3 is 15 residues. Trimming pared 1 base from V and 0 bases from J, leaving 10 bases between. Germline values: CDR1 SGHNT, CDR2 YENEEA. CDR3 bases: TGTGCCAGCAGCTTAGCCCCGACACGCTCCTACGAGCAGTACTTC. Encoded protein: CASSLAPTRSYEQYF.

This chain links TRBV6-4 with TRBJ2-3, with 9 bases identical to TRBD2. The junction had 5 bases not matched to a gene; V was cut back by 0 bases and J by 4 bases. Germline CDR1 MRHNA, CDR2 SNTAGT. The CDR3 covers 16 residues. CDR3 amino acids: CASSDSMAGGPDTQYF. CDR3 in DNA: TGTGCCAGCAGTGACTCGATGGCGGGAGGGCCAGATACGCAGTATTTT.

This chain links TRBV29-1 with TRBJ1-5; 8 nucleotides align to TRBD1. Per the germline V gene, CDR1 is SQVTM and CDR2 is ANQGSEA. This CDR3 comprises 14 residues. The trim removed 6 bases at V and 2 bases at J, leaving 6 bases unmatched. CDR3 sequence reads: CSVFSGGGNQPQHF. Here the CDR3 DNA reads TGCAGCGTCTTCTCAGGGGGCGGCAATCAGCCCCAGCATTTT.

On this clone itself: At the DNA level, this CDR3 is encoded by other sequences in the same sample as well. The chain employs TRBV19 and TRBJ1-1; D not certain. The CDR3 is 14 amino acids. CDR1 is LNHDA and CDR2 is SQIVND in the germline V gene (reference sequence). Trimming removed 3 bases from V and 0 bases from J, with 8 bases in between. This chain's CDR3 is CASSIGSLNTEAFF. The CDR3 DNA reads as TGTGCCAGTAGTATTGGGAGCTTGAACACTGAAGCTTTCTTT.